This T cell receptor beta chain was captured by sequencing in a study of OX40 agonist ivuxolimab in advanced cancers. Remarks on this clone: The antigen is unknown.

V dropped 6 bases and J dropped 11; count of bases not matched to a gene: 14. CDR1 is MNHNY and CDR2 is SVGAGI in the germline V gene (reference sequence). This CDR3 is 15 amino acids long. Study-level points and caveats: Antigen specificity was not determined for the expanded peripheral T cells.

Sequenced by immunoSEQ multiplex PCR; TCRdb stores in-frame clones only, minus some. Of approximately 90,000 clones listed, roughly 90% are singletons. V gene TRBV6-6 combines with J gene TRBJ2-1; 9 bases align to TRBD1. The starting material was CD4+ or CD8+ T cells sorted from blood, obtained in a trial of the OX40 agonist ivuxolimab. The source of this sequence is an adult with an advanced solid tumor such as melanoma, head and neck, liver or kidney cancer. Written as DNA, the CDR3 is TGTGCCAGCAGGAACAGGGGACAGGGTGAAAGTAAGCAGTTCTTC. Amino acid sequence: CASRNRGQGESKQFF.